Listed below are T cell receptor beta chains from one sample, sequenced in a study of OX40 agonist ivuxolimab in advanced cancers. Some clones are missing from TCRdb's copy, which holds only in-frame ones; the method was immunoSEQ multiplex PCR. The sample carries tens of thousands of clones, approximately 90% recorded once. Sequenced material: CD4+ or CD8+ T cells sorted from blood, taken in a trial of the OX40 agonist ivuxolimab. These TCRs come from an adult with an advanced solid tumor such as melanoma, head and neck, liver or kidney cancer. CDR3s leave out the opening cysteine and the closing phenylalanine or tryptophan. Each record gives: V gene, clone size, CDR3 length, CDR3 protein. Clone sizes are given selectively: once, few, many, or a class where the clone is expanded.

>TRBV6-1|.|14
ASSEASGQGLHEQY
>TRBV5-1|.|14
ASSFMGAAGAYEQY
>TRBV5-6|once|11
ASSLSRGGGYT
>TRBV4-1|few|13
ASSHSISGRNEQY
>TRBV7-2|.|11
ASSNRGGTRQY
>TRBV19|.|12
ASSIGTPRDEQF
>TRBV20-1|.|8
SARVGRQY
>TRBV7-9|.|12
ASSYSGNPDTQY
>TRBV19|once|12
ASSIKLSNTEAF
>TRBV5-4|.|10
ASSESTDTQY
>TRBV6-1|.|13
ASRGRDSSTDTQY
>TRBV7-8|.|13
ASSLTLGSGEKLF
>TRBV28|.|13
ASSSPGGERNTIY
>TRBV7-3|.|13
ASSPRTGPQETQY
>TRBV28|.|10
ASRLNNYEQY
>TRBV7-2|.|13
ASSLRQGAYSGYT
>TRBV29-1|.|11
SVVQGAADTQY
>TRBV18|.|12
ASSPPLAGNTIY
>TRBV6-5|.|11
ASSSWTEETQY
>TRBV5-4|.|14
ASSYRTSGSAETQY
>TRBV6-4|.|11
ASSEQGGDTQY
>TRBV2|.|13
ASSEEGTVNQPQH
>TRBV4-3|.|13
ASSQVAGNTGELF
>TRBV10-2|.|11
ASRTLAADTQY
>TRBV7-2|.|14
ASSLGRGASYNEQF
>TRBV7-2|.|12
ASSNRRGGETQY
>TRBV7-8|.|13
ASSRGLDRTDTQY
>TRBV11-1|.|12
ASSQAGDAVEQY
>TRBV10-2|few|13
ASNDWTSGTDEQY
>TRBV4-2|.|13
ASSQDRGPSEKLF
>TRBV7-8|.|14
ASSLRTGTSNEKLF
>TRBV19|.|14
ASSIGPNANTGELF